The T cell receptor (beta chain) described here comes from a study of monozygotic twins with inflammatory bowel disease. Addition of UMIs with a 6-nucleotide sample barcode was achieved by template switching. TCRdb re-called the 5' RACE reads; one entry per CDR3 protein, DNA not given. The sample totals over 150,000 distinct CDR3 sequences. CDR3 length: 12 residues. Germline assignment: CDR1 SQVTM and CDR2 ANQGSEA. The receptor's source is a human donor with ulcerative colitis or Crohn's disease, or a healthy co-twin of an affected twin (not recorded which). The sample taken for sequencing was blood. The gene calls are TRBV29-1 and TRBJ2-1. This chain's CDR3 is CSVGWSYNEQFF.